One sample yielded the 2 T cell receptor beta chains listed below, sequenced in a study of blood T cells in healthy people across ages. Combining a sample-barcoded 5' primer with a J-beta primer mix, a second PCR ran for roughly 7 to 11 cycles. One entry per CDR3 protein, called by TCRdb with MiXCR from the 5' RACE reads. The repertoire holds roughly 650,000 distinct CDR3 sequences, with roughly 32% as singletons. Material: blood. The receptor set was obtained from a woman of 80 years or more in good health.

The chain carries TRBV5-1 and TRBJ2-6; perhaps D is TRBD1 or TRBD2 (5 bases each). There are 18 residues in the CDR3. The V and J ends lost 0 bases and 0 bases respectively, with 13 bases between them. The V gene's germline CDR1 is SGHRS and CDR2 YFSETQ. CDR3 nucleotides: TGCGCCAGCAGCTTGGAAGGAGGACATTCCTCTGGGGCCAACGTCCTGACTTTC. Residues: CASSLEGGHSSGANVLTF.

As to this clonotype: Given a much more abundant clone one base away, this may be a read error. V is TRBV5-5 and J is TRBJ2-7, with a tentative D call TRBD1 (6 bases). Germline CDR1 is SGHKS and CDR2 is YYEKEE (reference sequence). This CDR3 is built from 13 residues. In DNA, the CDR3 is TGTGCCAGCAGCAGGACAGAACGCTACGAGCAGGACTTC. Translation: CASSRTERYEQDF.